The source of this T cell receptor beta chain is a study of shared clonotypes between healthy human individuals. Overall study: The study used three CD4 naive, three CD4 memory, two CD8 naive and one CD8 memory plate per donor.

Selected positively for CCR7 and CD45RO-negative, naive CD8 cells excluded terminally differentiated effector memory CD45RA+ cells. It was at deep level that the assay was run. The data were produced by immunoSEQ multiplex PCR, yet TCRdb's version contains in-frame clones alone and is incomplete. The sample records almost 700,000 clones, about 90% being singletons. The CDR3 is 14 residues long. Germline V gene data show CDR1 as SGHAT and CDR2 as FQNNGV. The V and J ends lost 5 bases and 9 bases, in that order; junction bases with no gene match: 9. Sequenced: naive CD8+ T cells sorted from blood. The TCR was taken from a man between 25 and 39 years old in good health. The chain has TRBV11-2 and TRBJ2-1, with TRBD2 matching 8 bases. The CDR3 loop reads CASSRTAGDREQFF. CDR3 nucleotide sequence: TGTGCCAGCAGCCGAACAGCGGGAGATCGTGAGCAGTTCTTC.